The entry below gives a single T cell receptor beta chain sequence along with its context. This sample was taken from a study of blood T cells in healthy people across ages. Healthy Caucasian individuals from Russia aged roughly 6 to 100 served as donors. The use of a sample-barcoded 5' primer and a J-beta primer mix characterized a second PCR of roughly 7 to 11 cycles. TCRdb reprocessed the 5' RACE reads via MiXCR and lists one record per CDR3 protein. The table lists roughly 1.4 million distinct CDR3 sequences, approximately 59% of them singletons. The clonotype comes from a young man in good health. The specimen was blood.

The DNA for the CDR3 is TGTGCCAGCAGTGAATTAGGGTCGTCCGGGGAGCTGTTTTTT. It codes for CASSELGSSGELFF. The chain couples TRBV25-1 to TRBJ2-2, with unresolved D. The V gene lost 1 base and the J gene lost 6 bases, with 9 bases spanning the gap. This CDR3 has 14 residues. Germline V CDR1 and CDR2: MGHDK, SYGVNS.